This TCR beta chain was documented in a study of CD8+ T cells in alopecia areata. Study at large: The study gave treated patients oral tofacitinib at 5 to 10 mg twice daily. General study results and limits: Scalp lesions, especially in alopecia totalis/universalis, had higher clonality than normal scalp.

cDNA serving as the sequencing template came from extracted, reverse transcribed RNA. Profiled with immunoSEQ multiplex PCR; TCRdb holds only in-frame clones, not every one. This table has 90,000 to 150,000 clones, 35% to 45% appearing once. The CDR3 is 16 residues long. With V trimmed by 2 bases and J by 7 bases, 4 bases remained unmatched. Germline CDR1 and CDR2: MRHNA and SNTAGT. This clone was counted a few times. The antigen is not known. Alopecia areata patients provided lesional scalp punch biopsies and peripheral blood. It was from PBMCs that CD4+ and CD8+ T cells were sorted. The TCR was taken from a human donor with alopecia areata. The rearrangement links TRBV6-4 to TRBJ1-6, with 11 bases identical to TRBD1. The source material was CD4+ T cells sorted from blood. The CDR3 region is CASSDHGQGANSPLHF. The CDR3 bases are TGTGCCAGCAGTGACCACGGACAGGGGGCGAATTCACCCCTCCACTTT.